This T cell receptor (beta chain) was captured by sequencing in a study of blood T cell repertoires in COVID-19 (dated by TCRdb to the early 2020s). In the study overall: Samples covering the acute and convalescent phases of COVID-19 were provided by collaborators in the United States, Italy and Spain. The repertoires were released in a freely available public database meant as a resource for research on the immune response to SARS-CoV-2. Subjects who had been exposed to COVID-19, were actively infected with it, or had recovered from it provided the deeply sampled blood TCRbeta repertoires that made up the dataset. The samples were drawn from two sources: the first 160 participants of the ongoing ImmuneRACE study, and fewer than 1,500 subjects contributed by 6 global collaborators. The material from the prospective study consisted of cDNA or gDNA derived from T cells, B-cell-depleted T cells, or PBMCs. HLA class I and class II types, where available, came from metadata supplied by the sample provider rather than from assay-based typing. Sample metadata almost always included a de-identified subject ID, COVID-19 status, age in years and sex.

Collaborating institutions collected whole blood in K2EDTA tubes following their own protocols. Collaborator samples were shipped for TCRbeta analysis as frozen whole blood, isolated PBMCs, or DNA extracted from either sample type. The junction shows trimming of 4 bases on V and 7 bases on J, and the gene matches do not reach 5 bases of it. Per the germline V gene (reference sequence), LGHDT is the CDR1 and YNNKEL is the CDR2. From the cysteine up to the phenylalanine, the CDR3 has a length of 13 residues. The DNA shown is the 39-base CDR3, in frame from base 1. The immunoSEQ Assay, a bias-controlled multiplex PCR, was used to amplify TCRbeta CDR3 regions from genomic DNA. The original methods were these. The number of nucleated cells in each sample was estimated by amplification of reference gene primers within the assay. Sequence reads were collapsed and filtered to measure the absolute abundance of every unique TCRbeta CDR3 rearrangement. For each sample, productive Simpson clonality was calculated by taking the square root of Simpson's diversity index across productive rearrangements. TCRdb carries this immuneACCESS record with in-frame sequences only. Its versions omit some clonotypes, under half of them owing to an unresolved V gene in the studies checked, with the rest unexplained. Clonal size and the V and J genes are those of that table, whereas D and trimming came from the DNA. Here the sample has 350,000 to 450,000 clones; less than 85% occur a single time. Jointly, the top ten make up roughly 3.6% of the sample.

In the case of this clone: Its antigen is unknown. The sample holds no much larger clone one base away, and base qualities are not on file.

Broader findings and caveats from the paper: The quantity of clinical and demographic metadata differed by source and by participant and was supplied without curation.

Sequenced: peripheral blood. The sequence joins TRBV3-1 (or the pseudogene TRBV3-2) to TRBJ1-2, and TRBD1 matches 8 of the central bases. This receptor was taken from a woman between 18 and 29 years old with acute or convalescent COVID-19. This receptor carries the CDR3 CASSPRGRGGYTF. The sequence in DNA is TGTGCCAGCAGCCCCAGGGGGCGCGGTGGCTACACCTTC.